One sample yielded the 30 T cell receptor beta chains listed below, sequenced in a study of T cell responses to AZD1222 COVID-19 vaccine. Sequenced by immunoSEQ multiplex PCR; TCRdb stores in-frame clones only, minus some. The table has some 130,000 clones, roughly 87% seen once. The sequencing used peripheral blood, collected on day 0 of AZD1222 vaccination. The receptor source for this set is an adult in good health.

CDR3: CASSFGPGNGYTF. The CDR3 region has the DNA TGTGCCAGCAGTTTTGGACCGGGAAATGGCTACACCTTC. This sequence joins TRBV12-3 or TRBV12-4 and TRBJ1-2; D is uncertain. The CDR3 has 13 amino acids. The ends were cut back, 3 bases at V and 6 bases at J, with 11 bases in the middle.

This clone has a single count. The genes are TRBV4-3 and TRBJ1-6; D is unresolved. CDR1 and CDR2 from the germline V gene are LGHNA and YSLEER. The CDR3 sequence is 16 residues long. Trimming removed 4 bases at V and 0 bases at J, with 10 bases between. The DNA for the CDR3 is TGCGCCAGCAGCCGGACCGATGACTCCTATAATTCACCCCTCCACTTT. Translation: CASSRTDDSYNSPLHF.

The chain combines TRBV18 with TRBJ1-2; D gene unclear. Germline CDR1 is KGHSH and CDR2 is LQKENI. Trimming removed 3 bases at V and 4 bases at J, with 12 bases between. The CDR3 loop spans 14 amino acids. The CDR3 nucleotides read TGTGCCAGCTCACCGCCCGGGGTAGGCTATGGCTACACCTTC. Translating gives CASSPPGVGYGYTF.

The rearrangement uses TRBV4-1 and TRBJ1-4; the D gene is possibly TRBD1 (5 bases). The germline CDR1 and CDR2 sequences are MGHRA and YSYEKL. This CDR3 has 17 residues. V was clipped by 3 bases and J by 4 bases, with 18 bases between them. The CDR3: CASSQVEGGAYNEKLFF. Here the CDR3 DNA reads TGCGCCAGCAGCCAGGTGGAGGGAGGGGCCTATAATGAAAAACTGTTTTTT.

V and J are TRBV4-3 and TRBJ1-6; tentatively, D is TRBD1 (6 bases). The germline V and J ends were trimmed by 4 bases and 7 bases, with 11 bases remaining between them. Germline V gene sequence: CDR1 LGHNA, CDR2 YSLEER. The CDR3 spans 14 residues. CDR3 region: CASSRGGWNSPLHF. The CDR3 region has the DNA TGCGCCAGCAGCCGAGGGGGTTGGAATTCACCCCTCCACTTT.

The CDR3 sequence is CASSQGTSGGAIGYEQFF. CDR3 nucleotides: TGCGCCAGCAGCCAAGGGACTAGCGGGGGGGCTATCGGCTATGAGCAGTTCTTC. The rearrangement links TRBV4-3 to TRBJ2-1, with TRBD2 matching 15 bases. Germline CDR1 and CDR2: LGHNA and YSLEER. V trimming: 1 base; J trimming: 8 bases; junction bases outside the gene matches: 9. This CDR3 comprises 18 residues.

J is TRBJ1-2 and V is TRBV7-3; TRBD1 aligns across 8 bases. Trimming at V came to 8 bases and at J to 0 bases, leaving 8 bases not matched to a gene. The CDR3 sequence is 15 residues long. Germline lookup yields CDR1 SGHTA and CDR2 FQGTGA. The CDR3 loop reads CASAPQQGANYGYTF. For the CDR3, the DNA is TGTGCCAGCGCTCCCCAACAGGGGGCTAACTATGGCTACACCTTC.

The rearrangement uses TRBV18 and TRBJ2-1; 7 bases map to TRBD1. CDR3 size: 15 residues. Germline V lookup: CDR1 KGHSH, CDR2 LQKENI. Trimming took 3 bases from V and 10 from J; bases not matched to a gene: 12. CDR3 in DNA: TGTGCCAGCTCACCCGGACAGGACTTTTTCCGGGAGCAGTTCTTC. Translation gives CASSPGQDFFREQFF.

This sequence joins TRBV14 and TRBJ2-7; D call uncertain. CDR1 SGHDN and CDR2 FVKESK come from the germline V gene. Trimming shortened V by 9 bases and J by 2 bases, and 2 bases separated the two germline ends. The CDR3 contains 9 residues. CDR3 sequence: CARAYEQYF. The CDR3 DNA is TGTGCCAGAGCCTACGAGCAGTACTTC. Filled out from reference TRBV14 and TRBJ2-7, the complete variable domain reads EAGVTQFPSHSVIEKGQTVTLRCDPISGHDNLYWYRRVMGKEIKFLLHFVKESKQDESGMPNNRFLAERTGGTYSTLKVQPAELEDSGVYFCARAYEQYFGPGTRLTVT.

The V gene is TRBV9, the J gene TRBJ1-4, with D perhaps matching TRBD1 (6 bases). This CDR3 is 14 amino acids long. The germline CDR1 and CDR2 sequences are SGDLS and YYNGEE. The V and J ends lost 3 bases and 8 bases respectively, with 14 bases between them. CDR3: CASSATGYEEKLFF. CDR3 coding DNA: TGTGCCAGCAGCGCAACAGGGTATGAAGAAAAACTGTTTTTT. Complete variable domain (other parts from reference TRBV9 and TRBJ1-4): DSGVTQTPKHLITATGQRVTLRCSPRSGDLSVYWYQQSLDQGLQFLIQYYNGEERAKGNILERFSAQQFPDLHSELNLSSLELGDSALYFCASSATGYEEKLFFGSGTQLSVL.

The chain uses TRBV5-1 and TRBJ1-3; no clear D gene. Trimming left V 2 bases short and J 4 bases short, with 10 bases between. CDR1 is SGHRS, CDR2 YFSETQ, per germline. This CDR3 has 14 residues. Here the CDR3 DNA reads TGCGCCAGCAGCTTAGTAGCAGGAGGAAACACCATATATTTT. Its protein product is CASSLVAGGNTIYF.

The chain carries TRBV18 and TRBJ1-1; possibly TRBD1 for D (5 bases). The germline V and J ends were trimmed by 2 bases and 9 bases, with 10 bases remaining between them. This CDR3 contains 12 residues. Germline assignment: CDR1 KGHSH and CDR2 LQKENI. CDR3 bases: TGTGCCAGCTCACCAAGTCCAGGGCAAGCTTTCTTT. The encoded protein is CASSPSPGQAFF.

V and J are TRBV28 and TRBJ2-7; a weak D match, TRBD1 (6 bases). The germline V gene has CDR1 MDHEN and CDR2 SYDVKM. V lost 6 bases and J 2 bases, leaving 17 bases between the germline ends. The CDR3 is 15 amino acids. The CDR3 region is CASRSTGTEAYEQYF. CDR3 bases: TGTGCCAGCAGATCGACAGGCACAGAAGCCTACGAGCAGTACTTC.

V and J are TRBV7-6 and TRBJ1-6; TRBD1 matches 9 bases. The V gene's germline CDR1 is SGHVS and CDR2 FNYEAQ. The CDR3 contains 16 residues. J was trimmed by 11 bases and V by 1 base; bases with no gene match: 9. The CDR3 loop reads CASSLGPQGARAPLHF. The CDR3 nucleotides read TGTGCCAGCAGCTTAGGGCCACAGGGGGCAAGGGCACCCCTCCACTTT.

The chain joins TRBV6-5 to TRBJ1-5; D is ambiguous. Germline V CDR1 and CDR2: MNHEY, SVGAGI. V lost 7 bases, J lost 2 bases, and 9 bases lay in between. The CDR3 loop spans 13 amino acids. CDR3 sequence reads: CASNSGGNQPQHF. The DNA of the CDR3 is TGTGCCAGCAACAGTGGGGGCAATCAGCCCCAGCATTTT.

CDR3 in amino acids: CSVGAGISGNTIYF. The CDR3 DNA follows: TGCAGCGTCGGCGCAGGGATCTCTGGAAACACCATATATTTT. The rearrangement joins TRBV29-1 to TRBJ1-3; possibly TRBD1 for D (5 bases). CDR1 and CDR2 (germline): SQVTM, ANQGSEA. The CDR3 sequence is 14 residues long. The V end lost 6 bases, the J end lost 0 bases, and 12 bases lay between the germline ends.

V usage is TRBV2 and J usage is TRBJ2-5; TRBD1 might be the D (6 bases). With 7 bases removed from V and 5 bases from J, the gap between germline ends came to 17 bases. This CDR3 is built from 14 residues. The germline V gene has CDR1 SNHLY and CDR2 FYNNEI. CDR3 sequence: CASNYGQFRETQYF. The CDR3 DNA reads TGTGCCAGCAACTACGGACAGTTTCGGGAGACCCAGTACTTC.

This chain links TRBV9 with TRBJ2-5; TRBD2 agrees at 8 bases. V was pared by 1 base and J by 2 bases, with 4 bases of the junction left unmatched. Per the germline V gene, CDR1 is SGDLS and CDR2 is YYNGEE. The CDR3 totals 15 residues. CDR3 bases: TGTGCCAGCAGCGTACAGCGGGGGACACAAGAGACCCAGTACTTC. As protein: CASSVQRGTQETQYF.

This chain joins TRBV5-5 and TRBJ1-4; weak D call: TRBD1 (5 bases). V was clipped by 2 bases and J by 0 bases, with 8 bases between them. There are 15 residues in the CDR3. Germline V gene data show CDR1 as SGHKS and CDR2 as YYEKEE (reference sequence). Written as DNA, the CDR3 is TGTGCCAGCAGCTTACAGGTTGCAACTAATGAAAAACTGTTTTTT. Amino acid sequence: CASSLQVATNEKLFF.

This clone was observed once. The V and J genes are TRBV6-5 and TRBJ1-5, with D perhaps matching TRBD1 (5 bases). The CDR3 is made up of 15 amino acids. V was pared by 4 bases and J by 3 bases, with 13 bases between. The V gene's germline CDR1 is MNHEY and CDR2 SVGAGI. CDR3 nucleotides: TGTGCCAGCAGTTCCCCCCCGGACACCAATCAGCCCCAGCATTTT. Protein sequence: CASSSPPDTNQPQHF.

The chain couples TRBV3-1 (or the pseudogene TRBV3-2) to TRBJ1-2, with D possibly matching TRBD1 (5 bases). The CDR3 is 15 amino acids. Trimming removed 5 bases from V and 8 bases from J, with 21 bases in between. From germline, CDR1 is LGHDT and CDR2 YNNKEL (reference sequence). The CDR3, as DNA: TGTGCCAGCAGCTCGGCCCATCAGGGAACCGGGGGCTACACCTTC. Translated, it gives CASSSAHQGTGGYTF.

The rearrangement uses TRBV10-3 and TRBJ1-1; weak D call: TRBD1 (6 bases). The CDR3 length is 14 residues. Trimming cost V 2 bases and J 1 base, with 8 bases left between them. Germline CDR1 reads ENHRY; CDR2 reads SYGVKD. The CDR3 region has the DNA TGTGCCATCAGTGAGGCCAGGGGGAACACTGAAGCTTTCTTT. This sequence encodes CAISEARGNTEAFF.

This chain links TRBV5-1 with TRBJ2-7, with 7 bases identical to TRBD2. With V trimmed by 0 bases and J by 4 bases, 10 bases remained unmatched. Germline assignment: CDR1 SGHRS and CDR2 YFSETQ. The CDR3 is made up of 16 amino acids. This CDR3 reads CASSLVLAVPEYEQYF. DNA for the CDR3: TGCGCCAGCAGCTTGGTCCTAGCGGTACCTGAATACGAGCAGTACTTC.

The J gene is TRBJ2-1, the V gene TRBV6-2 or TRBV6-3; D is unresolved. Germline loops: CDR1 MNHEY, CDR2 SVGEGT. The CDR3 runs to 15 residues. The V end lost 0 bases, the J end lost 9 bases, and 15 bases lay between the germline ends. The chain's CDR3 is CASSYSQDRFSEQFF. CDR3 nucleotide sequence: TGTGCCAGCAGTTACTCCCAGGACCGTTTTAGTGAGCAGTTCTTC.

The gene calls are TRBV7-6 and TRBJ2-2; 8 bases fit TRBD2. The CDR3 is 17 residues long. Germline CDR1 SGHVS, CDR2 FNYEAQ. V lost 5 bases and J lost 4; bases outside the gene matches: 12. The CDR3 here is CASSPRRGGLGTGELFF. The CDR3 DNA sequence: TGTGCCAGCAGCCCTAGGCGCGGGGGGCTGGGCACCGGGGAGCTGTTTTTT.

Points on this clone: The junction and the germline gene differ at one end; a read error may be behind it. The CDR3 DNA sequence: TGTGCCACCAGTGATGCTCCCGGGCGGGGGCCCTCCTACGAGCAATACTTC. Amino acid sequence: CATSDAPGRGPSYEQYF. J is TRBJ2-7 and V is TRBV24-1; D might be TRBD2 (7 bases). CDR1 is KGHDR, CDR2 SFDVKD, per germline. The CDR3 is 17 amino acids.

The V call is TRBV7-9, the J call TRBJ2-1, with 12 nucleotides matching TRBD2. With 7 bases clipped from V and 9 bases from J, the junction kept 7 bases outside the gene matches. Germline V gives CDR1 SEHNR, CDR2 FQNEAQ (reference sequence). The CDR3 has 14 residues. CDR3 amino acids: CASTLLAGGGEQFF. Written as DNA, the CDR3 is TGTGCCAGCACCCTACTAGCGGGGGGAGGTGAGCAGTTCTTC.

The chain is built from TRBV12-3 or TRBV12-4 and TRBJ2-7; D perhaps matches TRBD2 (6 bases). This CDR3 comprises 12 residues. V was trimmed by 3 bases and J by 4 bases, leaving 7 bases between them. The CDR3 DNA follows: TGTGCCAGCAGTTTGGAGGGGTACGAGCAGTACTTC. It specifies CASSLEGYEQYF.

The chain has TRBV28 and TRBJ1-2; 12 bases are shared with TRBD1. V shed 4 bases and J 8 bases; nucleotides not matched to a gene: 8. CDR3 length: 15 residues. Germline V lookup: CDR1 MDHEN, CDR2 SYDVKM. For the CDR3, the DNA is TGTGCCAGCAGTTCGCCCGGGACAGGGGGCGGGGGCTACACCTTC. Its translation: CASSSPGTGGGGYTF.

The J gene is TRBJ1-2, the V gene TRBV5-6; possibly TRBD1 for D (5 bases). Germline values: CDR1 SGHDT, CDR2 YYEEEE. With 3 bases removed from V and 1 base from J, the gap between germline ends came to 19 bases. This CDR3 is built from 17 residues. DNA of the CDR3: TGTGCCAGCAGCTCTGGGGGACTCGGGGGATTTAACTATGGCTACACCTTC. Amino acid sequence: CASSSGGLGGFNYGYTF.